A selection of T cell receptor beta chains follows, all from one sample in a study of shared clonotypes between healthy human individuals. Produced via immunoSEQ multiplex PCR; TCRdb's table is partial and in-frame only. The repertoire consists of millions of clones, with about 95% occurring once and the leading ten covering more than 0.1%. The source material was naive CD4+ T cells sorted from blood. The receptor set was obtained from a man aged 18 to 30 in good health. The CDR3 runs from the conserved cysteine through the conserved F or W. The D gene is left open where the match is weak. The size of a clone is reported for some rows only, either as once, few or many, or as a class for expanded clones.

cdr3_aa cdr3_nt clone_size v_call d_call j_call
CASSPGLWGYTF TGTGCCAGCAGCCCCGGGCTATGGGGCTACACCTTC - TRBV6-5 - TRBJ1-2
CASSARAGGGGTGELFF TGTGCCAGCAGTGCTCGAGCAGGGGGCGGTGGCACCGGGGAGCTGTTTTTT - TRBV2 TRBD1 TRBJ2-2
CASSSPGLIQNTEAFF TGTGCCAGCAGCTCGCCGGGACTCATCCAGAACACTGAAGCTTTCTTT - TRBV11-1 - TRBJ1-1
CASSLVTIETQYF TGTGCCAGCAGCTTAGTAACGATCGAGACCCAGTACTTC - TRBV7-2 - TRBJ2-5
CASSPEWDTQYF TGTGCCAGCAGCCCTGAGTGGGATACGCAGTATTTT - TRBV6-1 - TRBJ2-3
CASSEVRGGGYTF TGTGCCAGCAGTGAAGTCCGGGGCGGCGGCTACACCTTC many TRBV2 - TRBJ1-2
CASSYSAPNTEAFF TGTGCCAGCAGTTACTCTGCACCGAACACTGAAGCTTTCTTT once TRBV6-5 - TRBJ1-1
CASSDRAGDGYTF TGTGCCAGCAGTGACAGGGCAGGGGATGGCTACACCTTC - TRBV6-4 - TRBJ1-2
CASSLSEGVGPYEQYF TGTGCCAGCTCACTATCCGAAGGGGTAGGTCCCTACGAGCAGTACTTC - TRBV18 - TRBJ2-7
CASSLGTGGSYGYTF TGTGCCAGCAGTTTAGGGACAGGGGGCAGCTATGGCTACACCTTC - TRBV27 TRBD1 TRBJ1-2
CASSLGWREGPDNEQFF TGTGCTAGCAGCTTAGGGTGGCGGGAGGGCCCCGACAATGAGCAGTTCTTC - TRBV7-7 TRBD2 TRBJ2-1